These 22 T cell receptor beta chains were sequenced from one sample in a study of CD8+CD57+ T cells in acquired aplastic anemia. Genomic DNA served as template for TCR beta VDJ and CDR3 profiling. TCRdb called the reads again in MiXCR, with one record for every CDR3 protein. The sample has hundreds of thousands of distinct CDR3 sequences, around 68% seen once. Sequenced: sorted CD4+, CD8+, or CD8+CD57+ T cells (not recorded which) from PBMCs. The source of these receptors is a human donor in good health, serving as a control.

This clonotype was detected only a few times. The chain employs TRBV30 and TRBJ1-5, with D perhaps TRBD1 (5 bases). The CDR3 runs 14 residues. Germline V gene lookup returns CDR1 GTSNPN and CDR2 SVGIG (reference sequence). V was pared by 1 base and J by 4 bases, with 11 bases between. The CDR3 loop is CAWSGGRMNQPQHF. The CDR3 region has the DNA TGTGCCTGGAGTGGGGGACGGATGAATCAGCCCCAGCATTTT.

Notes on this clonotype: The missing conserved phenylalanine or tryptophan at the end of this CDR3 makes a read error likely. The limits of the CDR3 on the DNA are not certain, so only TCRdb's listed CDR3 is given. The V gene is TRBV7-2, the J gene TRBJ1-2; the table gives TRBD1 as D, unverified against the DNA. The CDR3 is made up of 13 amino acids, end residues included. Germline CDR1 and CDR2: SGHTA and FQGNSA. The CDR3 is CASRFGTEYGRTH.

The chain couples TRBV6-1 to TRBJ1-2; the match to TRBD1 covers 11 bases. V shed 4 bases and J 2 bases; nucleotides not matched to a gene: 3. Germline loops: CDR1 MNHNS, CDR2 SASEGT. This CDR3 comprises 15 residues. The CDR3 is CASSGTGGNNYGYTF. The CDR3 DNA reads as TGTGCCAGCAGTGGGACAGGGGGCAACAACTATGGCTACACCTTC.

The chain couples TRBV7-8 to TRBJ2-3, with D uncertain. The germline gives CDR1 SGHVS, CDR2 FQNEAQ. The CDR3 length is 15 residues. V lost 1 base and J 1 base, leaving 9 bases between the germline ends. The CDR3 sequence is CASSLEGRRTDTQYF. CDR3 DNA: TGTGCCAGCAGCTTAGAGGGCCGACGCACAGATACGCAGTATTTT.

Many counts were recorded for this clonotype. V gene TRBV5-8 combines with J gene TRBJ2-1, with D possibly being TRBD2 (5 bases). V was clipped by 7 bases and J by 6 bases, with 17 bases between them. From germline, CDR1 is SGHTS and CDR2 YDEGEE. The CDR3 consists of 14 residues. The DNA of the CDR3 is TGTGCCAGCCATTCCCGTGGAGGTAGCAATGAGCAGTTCTTC. Protein: CASHSRGGSNEQFF.

The CDR3 reads CASSVGTGQVEKLFF. CDR3 nucleotides: TGTGCCAGCAGCGTAGGGACGGGGCAGGTCGAAAAACTGTTTTTT. The rearrangement joins TRBV7-9 to TRBJ1-4; a possible D gene is TRBD1 (5 bases). V gave up 5 bases and J gave up 8 bases, with 18 bases separating them. This CDR3 is 15 amino acids long. Germline V CDR1 and CDR2: SEHNR, FQNEAQ (reference sequence).

The chain has TRBV6-6 and TRBJ1-4, with D possibly being TRBD1 (5 bases). The CDR3 contains 15 residues. Germline V gene sequence: CDR1 MNHNY, CDR2 SVGAGI (reference sequence). V dropped 7 bases and J dropped 3 bases, with 15 bases sitting between them. The CDR3 region is CASTIVGRPNEKLFF. CDR3 DNA: TGTGCCAGCACTATCGTGGGACGACCTAATGAAAAACTGTTTTTT.

Worth noting for this clonotype: Its ends do not fully match the called genes, so a read error is possible. V and J are TRBV11-2 and TRBJ1-2, with D hard to call. CDR3 length: 16 amino acids. Germline CDR1 reads SGHAT; CDR2 reads FQNNGV. CDR3 DNA sequence: TGTGCCAGCAGCCTAGACATTTCCACATTAGGCTACGGCTACACCTTC. Its protein is CASSLDISTLGYGYTF.

On this clonotype itself: A read error is likely, as this CDR3 ends without the conserved phenylalanine or tryptophan. The DNA is left out, because the CDR3 cannot be placed on it with certainty; the CDR3 is given as TCRdb lists it. The chain has TRBV7-2 and TRBJ2-7. CDR1 and CDR2 from the germline V gene are SGHTA and FQGNSA. The CDR3 spans 13 amino acids, including both terminal residues. CDR3: CASSLGPEDHTHY.

The chain carries TRBV20-1 and TRBJ2-5; 7 nucleotides match TRBD1. Germline values: CDR1 DFQATT, CDR2 SNEGSKA (reference sequence). This CDR3 is 14 amino acids long. J was trimmed by 5 bases and V by 3 bases; bases with no gene match: 9. This CDR3 reads CSASQGQNYETQYF. The DNA of the CDR3 is TGCAGTGCTAGTCAGGGACAGAACTACGAGACCCAGTACTTC.

This clonotype has only one observation. This chain connects TRBV5-1 to TRBJ1-1; a weak D match, TRBD1 (5 bases). The germline CDR1 and CDR2 sequences are SGHRS and YFSETQ. With 0 bases removed from V and 10 bases from J, the gap between germline ends came to 13 bases. This CDR3 is 13 amino acids long. In DNA form, the CDR3 reads TGCGCCAGCAGCTTGGAGGGGCGCACCCTAGCTTTCTTT. Encoded protein: CASSLEGRTLAFF.

In the case of this clonotype: This is likely a read error, given that the CDR3 carries no conserved phenylalanine or tryptophan at its end. The DNA is left out, because the CDR3 cannot be placed on it with certainty; the CDR3 is given as TCRdb lists it. This chain joins TRBV16 and TRBJ2-5; the D segment call TRBD1 is taken from the table without a DNA check. The CDR3 adds up to 16 amino acids, both ends counted. In germline, CDR1 is KGHSY, CDR2 FQNENV. CDR3 sequence reads: CASSTQTGTYGYTFDS.

This clonotype was detected a few times. The junction and the germline gene differ at one end; a read error may be behind it. This sequence joins TRBV25-1 and TRBJ2-7, with unresolved D. The CDR3 has 13 residues. Germline CDR1 MGHDK, CDR2 SYGVNS. This CDR3 reads CASTPFEQSERYF. As DNA, the CDR3 is TGTGCCAGCACCCCTTTTGAACAGTCCGAGCGGTACTTC.

This clonotype appeared many times. The chain joins TRBV20-1 to TRBJ2-5; TRBD1 matches 7 bases. Germline V lookup: CDR1 DFQATT, CDR2 SNEGSKA (reference sequence). This CDR3 has 14 amino acids. The trim removed 3 bases at V and 0 bases at J, leaving 4 bases unmatched. The CDR3 reads CSARADRDQETQYF. Written as DNA, the CDR3 is TGCAGTGCTAGGGCCGACAGGGACCAAGAGACCCAGTACTTC.

The chain employs TRBV2 and TRBJ2-5; 12 positions match TRBD2. CDR3 length: 16 residues. The junction had 10 bases not matched to a gene; V was cut back by 6 bases and J by 5 bases. Germline loops: CDR1 SNHLY, CDR2 FYNNEI. The CDR3 DNA follows: TGTGCCAGCAGCTCGATACTAGCGGGGGGTGGGGAGACCCAGTACTTC. Amino acid sequence: CASSSILAGGGETQYF.

A remark on this clonotype: The junction departs from the called germline gene at one end, perhaps through a read error. The V call is TRBV5-1, the J call TRBJ1-5; TRBD1 is a possible D gene (5 bases). The CDR3 runs to 16 residues. The V gene's germline CDR1 is SGHRS and CDR2 YFSETQ. Written as DNA, the CDR3 is TGTGCCAGCAGCCCCAGTTGGGGCTACGACAATCAGCCCCAGCATTTT. This gives the protein CASSPSWGYDNQPQHF. The full variable domain, in which reference TRBV5-1 and TRBJ1-5 provide the parts outside the CDR3, is KAGVTQTPRYLIKTRGQQVTLSCSPISGHRSVSWYQQTPGQGLQFLFEYFSETQRNKGNFPGRFSGRQFSNSRSEMNVSTLELGDSALYLCASSPSWGYDNQPQHFGDGTRLSIL.

There are many counts of this clonotype. The chain has TRBV13 and TRBJ1-1; TRBD1 matches 7 bases. The germline CDR1 and CDR2 sequences are PRHDT and FYEKMQ (reference sequence). The CDR3 covers 16 residues. V lost 2 bases and J lost 5; bases outside the gene matches: 11. CDR3 in DNA: TGTGCCAGCAGCTTACTCACGAGACAGGGTGAGACTGAAGCTTTCTTT. Protein product: CASSLLTRQGETEAFF.

Note on this clonotype: At one boundary the junction diverges from the germline segment, which might be a read error. The J gene is TRBJ2-3, the V gene TRBV9; no reliable D call. The CDR3 length is 14 residues. Germline values: CDR1 SGDLS, CDR2 YYNGEE. The chain's CDR3 is CASSLSRRSGNTNF. CDR3 sequence (DNA): TGTGCCAGCAGCTTAAGTCGGCGCTCTGGAAACACCAATTTT.

CDR3 protein: CASSPSRGGEGSPLHF. CDR3 nucleotides: TGTGCCAGCAGTCCAAGCAGGGGAGGGGAGGGTTCACCCCTCCACTTT. The V gene is TRBV12-3 or TRBV12-4, the J gene TRBJ1-6; the D gene is possibly TRBD1 (6 bases). With 5 bases removed from V and 9 bases from J, the gap between germline ends came to 20 bases. The CDR3 extends over 16 amino acids.

Concerning this clonotype: The CDR3 does not close with the conserved phenylalanine or tryptophan, likely indicating a read error. This sequence joins TRBV20-1 and TRBJ2-7; 10 nucleotides line up with TRBD2. Trimming cost V 4 bases and J 5 bases; bases outside gene matches: 8. Germline loops: CDR1 DFQATT, CDR2 SNEGSKA (reference sequence). CDR3 size: 14 residues. The CDR3, as DNA: TGCAGTGCTACCCTTAGCGGGGGGCAAAACGAGCAGTACCTC. Residues: CSATLSGGQNEQYL.

On this clonotype: The junction and the germline gene differ at one end; a read error may be behind it. V is TRBV10-3 and J is TRBJ2-7; a possible D gene is TRBD1 (6 bases). Looked up from germline, CDR1 is ENHRY and CDR2 is SYGVKD. The CDR3 is 14 amino acids. Here the CDR3 reads CAISDRDIDYEHTF. The CDR3 DNA follows: TGTGCCATCAGTGACCGGGACATAGACTACGAGCACACCTTC.

This clonotype was recorded at least ten times. The chain couples TRBV5-1 to TRBJ1-1; D unresolved. Germline CDR1 and CDR2: SGHRS and YFSETQ. The germline V and J ends were trimmed by 0 bases and 4 bases, with 10 bases remaining between them. This CDR3 contains 14 residues. This chain's CDR3 is CASSLGATITEAFF. The CDR3 region has the DNA TGCGCCAGCAGCTTGGGGGCCACGATCACTGAAGCTTTCTTT.